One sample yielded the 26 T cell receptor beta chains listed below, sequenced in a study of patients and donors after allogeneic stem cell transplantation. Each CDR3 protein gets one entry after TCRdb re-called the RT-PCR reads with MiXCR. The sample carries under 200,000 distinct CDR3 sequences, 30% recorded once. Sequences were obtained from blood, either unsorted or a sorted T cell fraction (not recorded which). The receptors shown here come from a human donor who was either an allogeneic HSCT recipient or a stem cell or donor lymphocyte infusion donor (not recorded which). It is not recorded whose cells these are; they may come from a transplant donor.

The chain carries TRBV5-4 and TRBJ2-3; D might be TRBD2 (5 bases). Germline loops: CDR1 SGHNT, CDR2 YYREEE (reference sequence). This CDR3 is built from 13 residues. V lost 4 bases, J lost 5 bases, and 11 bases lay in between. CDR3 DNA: TGTGCCAGCAGCAACGCGGGTCGAGATACGCAGTATTTT. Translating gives CASSNAGRDTQYF.

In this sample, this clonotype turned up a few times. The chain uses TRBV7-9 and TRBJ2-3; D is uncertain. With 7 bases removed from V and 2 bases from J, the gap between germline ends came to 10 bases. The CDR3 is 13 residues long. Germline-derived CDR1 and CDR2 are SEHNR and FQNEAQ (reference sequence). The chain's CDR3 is CASTSLSTDTQYF. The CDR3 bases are TGTGCCAGCACCTCACTATCCACAGATACGCAGTATTTT.

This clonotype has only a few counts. CDR3 residues: CASSKFEGQPNEKLFF. The CDR3 nucleotides are TGTGCCAGCAGCAAGTTCGAGGGACAGCCTAATGAAAAACTGTTTTTT. J is TRBJ1-4 and V is TRBV3-1, with 7 bases fitting TRBD1. The CDR3 has 16 amino acids. Losses at the gene ends were 5 bases for V and 3 bases for J; bases not matched to a gene: 9. The germline gives CDR1 LGHDT, CDR2 YNNKEL (reference sequence).

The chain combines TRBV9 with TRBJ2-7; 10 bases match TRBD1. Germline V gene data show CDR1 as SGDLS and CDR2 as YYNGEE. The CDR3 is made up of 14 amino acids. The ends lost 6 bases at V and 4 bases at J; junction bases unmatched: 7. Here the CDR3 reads CASKRGQGPYEQYF. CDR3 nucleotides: TGTGCCAGCAAAAGGGGACAGGGGCCTTACGAGCAGTACTTC.

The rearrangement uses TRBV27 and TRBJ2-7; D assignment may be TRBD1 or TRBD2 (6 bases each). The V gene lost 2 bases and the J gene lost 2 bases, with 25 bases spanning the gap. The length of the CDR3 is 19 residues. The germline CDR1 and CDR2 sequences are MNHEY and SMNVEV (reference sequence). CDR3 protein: CASSLKPWGARSWTYEQYF. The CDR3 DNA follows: TGTGCCAGCAGTTTAAAACCTTGGGGGGCGCGGAGCTGGACCTACGAGCAGTACTTC.

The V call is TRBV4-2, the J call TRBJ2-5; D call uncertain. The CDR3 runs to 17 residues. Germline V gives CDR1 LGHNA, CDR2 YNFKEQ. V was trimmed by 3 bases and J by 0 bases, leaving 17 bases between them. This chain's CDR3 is CASSQDARRRDQETQYF. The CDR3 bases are TGTGCCAGCAGCCAGGATGCAAGACGACGTGACCAAGAGACCCAGTACTTC.

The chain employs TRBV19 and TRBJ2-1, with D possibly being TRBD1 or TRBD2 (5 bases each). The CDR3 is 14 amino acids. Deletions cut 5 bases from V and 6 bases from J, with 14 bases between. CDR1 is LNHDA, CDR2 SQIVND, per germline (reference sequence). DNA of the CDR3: TGTGCCAGTAGTGGTTGGGGGACCATCAATGAGCAGTTCTTC. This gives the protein CASSGWGTINEQFF.

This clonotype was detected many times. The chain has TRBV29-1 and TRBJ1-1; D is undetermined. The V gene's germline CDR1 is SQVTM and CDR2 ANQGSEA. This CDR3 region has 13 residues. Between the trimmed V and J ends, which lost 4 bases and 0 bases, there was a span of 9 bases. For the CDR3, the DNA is TGCAGCGTTGGAAGGGTGATGAACACTGAAGCTTTCTTT. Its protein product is CSVGRVMNTEAFF.

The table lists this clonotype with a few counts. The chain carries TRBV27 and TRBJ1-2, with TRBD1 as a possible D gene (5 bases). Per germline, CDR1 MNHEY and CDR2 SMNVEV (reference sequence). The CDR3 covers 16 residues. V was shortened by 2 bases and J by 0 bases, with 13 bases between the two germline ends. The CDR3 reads CASSLTGGVANYGYTF. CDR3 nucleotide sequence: TGTGCCAGCAGTTTAACCGGGGGGGTGGCTAACTATGGCTACACCTTC.

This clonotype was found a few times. CDR3 region: CASRAPGLAGDTGELFF. In nucleotides, the CDR3 is TGTGCCAGCAGGGCTCCCGGACTAGCGGGAGACACCGGGGAGCTGTTTTTT. The J gene is TRBJ2-2, the V gene TRBV7-9; 13 nucleotides match TRBD2. This CDR3 has 17 residues. Germline CDR1 reads SEHNR; CDR2 reads FQNEAQ (reference sequence). J was trimmed by 3 bases and V by 6 bases; bases with no gene match: 7.

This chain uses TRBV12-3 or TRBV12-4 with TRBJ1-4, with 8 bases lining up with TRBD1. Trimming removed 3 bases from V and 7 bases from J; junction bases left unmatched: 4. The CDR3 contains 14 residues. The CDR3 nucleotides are TGTGCCAGCAGTTTCTCCGGGACAGGTGAAAAACTGTTTTTT. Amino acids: CASSFSGTGEKLFF.

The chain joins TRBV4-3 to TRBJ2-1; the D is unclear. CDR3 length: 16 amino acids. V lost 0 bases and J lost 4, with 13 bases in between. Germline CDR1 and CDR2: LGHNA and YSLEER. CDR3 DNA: TGCGCCAGCAGCCAAGATCCCCAGGCCCTTTACAATGAGCAGTTCTTC. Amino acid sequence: CASSQDPQALYNEQFF.

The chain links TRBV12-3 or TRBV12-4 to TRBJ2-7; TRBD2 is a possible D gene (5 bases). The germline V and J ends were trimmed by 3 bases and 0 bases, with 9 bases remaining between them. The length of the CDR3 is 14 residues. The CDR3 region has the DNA TGTGCCAGCAGTTTCGCGGGCAGCTCCTACGAGCAGTACTTC. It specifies CASSFAGSSYEQYF.

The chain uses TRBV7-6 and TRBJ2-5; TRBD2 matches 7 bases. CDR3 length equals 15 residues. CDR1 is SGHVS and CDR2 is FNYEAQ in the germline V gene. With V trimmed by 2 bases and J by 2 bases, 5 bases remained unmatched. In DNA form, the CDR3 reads TGTGCCAGCAGCTTATACGGGGGGACTCAAGAGACCCAGTACTTC. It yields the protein CASSLYGGTQETQYF.

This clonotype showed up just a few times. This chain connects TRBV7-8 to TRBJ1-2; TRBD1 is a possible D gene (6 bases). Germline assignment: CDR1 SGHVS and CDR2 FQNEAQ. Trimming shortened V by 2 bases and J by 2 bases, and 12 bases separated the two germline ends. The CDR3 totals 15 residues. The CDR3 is CASSLTGQGNYGYTF. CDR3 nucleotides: TGTGCCAGCAGCTTAACAGGGCAGGGAAACTATGGCTACACCTTC.

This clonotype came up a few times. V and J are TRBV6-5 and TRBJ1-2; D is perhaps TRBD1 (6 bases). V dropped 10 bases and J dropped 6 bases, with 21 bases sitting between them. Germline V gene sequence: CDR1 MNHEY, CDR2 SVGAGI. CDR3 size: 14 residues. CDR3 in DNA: TGTGCCACCTTCCGTGGGGGGCTGAAGGATGGCTACACCTTC. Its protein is CATFRGGLKDGYTF.

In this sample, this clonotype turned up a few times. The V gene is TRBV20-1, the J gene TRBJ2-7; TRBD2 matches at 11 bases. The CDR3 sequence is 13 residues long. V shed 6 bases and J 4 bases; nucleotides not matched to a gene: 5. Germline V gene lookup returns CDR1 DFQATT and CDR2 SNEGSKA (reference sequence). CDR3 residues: CSATRLAGYEQYF. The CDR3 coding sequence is TGCAGTGCCACGAGACTAGCGGGGTACGAGCAGTACTTC.

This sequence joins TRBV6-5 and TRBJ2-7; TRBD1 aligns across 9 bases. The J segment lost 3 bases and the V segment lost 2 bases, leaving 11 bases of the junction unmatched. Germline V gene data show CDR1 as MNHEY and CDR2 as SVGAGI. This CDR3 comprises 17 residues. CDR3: CASSYKPGQGHHYEQYF. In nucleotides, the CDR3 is TGTGCCAGCAGTTACAAGCCGGGACAGGGTCATCACTACGAGCAGTACTTC.

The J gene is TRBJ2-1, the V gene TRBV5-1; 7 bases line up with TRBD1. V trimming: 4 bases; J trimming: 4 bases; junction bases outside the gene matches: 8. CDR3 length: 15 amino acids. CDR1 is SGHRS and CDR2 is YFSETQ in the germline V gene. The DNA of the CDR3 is TGCGCCAGCAGCCCGGGACAGAGAGATTACAATGAGCAGTTCTTC. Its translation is CASSPGQRDYNEQFF.

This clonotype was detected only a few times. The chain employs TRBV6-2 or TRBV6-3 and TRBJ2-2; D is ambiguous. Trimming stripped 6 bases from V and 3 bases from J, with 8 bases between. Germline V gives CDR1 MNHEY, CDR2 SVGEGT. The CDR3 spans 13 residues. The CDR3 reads CASRPGHTGELFF. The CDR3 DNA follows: TGTGCCAGCAGACCCGGACACACCGGGGAGCTGTTTTTT.

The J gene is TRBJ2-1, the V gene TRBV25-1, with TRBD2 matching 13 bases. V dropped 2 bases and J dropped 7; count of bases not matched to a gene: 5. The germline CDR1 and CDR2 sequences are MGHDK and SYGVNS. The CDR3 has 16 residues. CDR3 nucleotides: TGTGCCAGCAGTGAACTAACTAGCGGGAGGGTTAATGAGCAGTTCTTC. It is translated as CASSELTSGRVNEQFF.

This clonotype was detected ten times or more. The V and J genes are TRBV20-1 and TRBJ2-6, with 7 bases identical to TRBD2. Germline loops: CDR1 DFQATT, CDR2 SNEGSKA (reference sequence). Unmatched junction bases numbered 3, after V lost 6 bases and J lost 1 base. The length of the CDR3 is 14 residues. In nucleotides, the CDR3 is TGCAGTGCGGGAGCGGGATCTGGGGCCAACGTCCTGACTTTC. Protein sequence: CSAGAGSGANVLTF.

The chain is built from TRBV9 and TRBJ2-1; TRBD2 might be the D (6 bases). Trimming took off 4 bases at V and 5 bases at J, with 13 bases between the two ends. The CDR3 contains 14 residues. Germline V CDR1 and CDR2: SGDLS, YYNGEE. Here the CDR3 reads CASSPRLGNNEQFF. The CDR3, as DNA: TGTGCCAGCAGCCCCCGACTAGGGAACAATGAGCAGTTCTTC.

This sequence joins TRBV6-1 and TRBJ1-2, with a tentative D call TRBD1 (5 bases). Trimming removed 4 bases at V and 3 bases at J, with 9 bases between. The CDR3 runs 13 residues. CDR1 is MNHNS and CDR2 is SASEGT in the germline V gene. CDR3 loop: CASSVAGDYGYTF. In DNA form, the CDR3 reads TGTGCCAGCAGTGTCGCGGGGGACTATGGCTACACCTTC.

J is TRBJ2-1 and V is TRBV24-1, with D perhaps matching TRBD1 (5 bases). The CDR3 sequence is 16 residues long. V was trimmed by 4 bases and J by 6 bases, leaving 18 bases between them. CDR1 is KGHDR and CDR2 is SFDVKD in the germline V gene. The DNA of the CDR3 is TGTGCCACCAGTGACTCGGCGGCAGGGCAGTCCAATGAGCAGTTCTTC. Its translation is CATSDSAAGQSNEQFF.

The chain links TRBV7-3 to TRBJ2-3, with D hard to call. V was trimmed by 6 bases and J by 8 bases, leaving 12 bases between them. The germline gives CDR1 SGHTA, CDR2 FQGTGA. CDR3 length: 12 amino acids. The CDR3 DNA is TGTGCCAGCAGTCCGCCGTACGGTACGCAGTATTTT. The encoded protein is CASSPPYGTQYF.